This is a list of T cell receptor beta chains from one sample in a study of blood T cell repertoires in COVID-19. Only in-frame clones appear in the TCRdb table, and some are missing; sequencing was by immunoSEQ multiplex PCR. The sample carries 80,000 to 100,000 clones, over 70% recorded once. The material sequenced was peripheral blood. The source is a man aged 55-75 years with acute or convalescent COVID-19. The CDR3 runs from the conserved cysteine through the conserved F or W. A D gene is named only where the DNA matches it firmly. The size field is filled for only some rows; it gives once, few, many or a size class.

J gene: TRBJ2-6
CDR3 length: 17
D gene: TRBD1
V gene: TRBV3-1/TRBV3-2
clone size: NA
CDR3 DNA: TGTGCCAGCAGCCGGGGACAGGGATTCTCTGGGGCCAACGTCCTGACTTTC
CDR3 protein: CASSRGQGFSGANVLTF

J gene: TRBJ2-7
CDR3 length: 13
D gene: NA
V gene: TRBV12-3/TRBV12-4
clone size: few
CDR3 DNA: TGTGCCAGCAGTCGACTACTAGGCTACGAGCAGTACTTC
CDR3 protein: CASSRLLGYEQYF

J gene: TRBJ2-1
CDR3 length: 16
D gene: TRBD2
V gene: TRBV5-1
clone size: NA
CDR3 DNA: TGCGCCAGCAGCTTGGCAACTCGGACTAGCACAGATGAGCAGTTCTTC
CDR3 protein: CASSLATRTSTDEQFF

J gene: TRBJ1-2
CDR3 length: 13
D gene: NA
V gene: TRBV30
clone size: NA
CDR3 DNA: TGTGCCTGGAGCATGGGCAGCCAGTATGGCTACACCTTC
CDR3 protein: CAWSMGSQYGYTF

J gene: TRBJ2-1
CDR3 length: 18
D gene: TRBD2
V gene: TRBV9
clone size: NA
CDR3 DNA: TGTGCCAGCAGCGTAAGCGGGAAGGCTTTGAGCTCCTACAATGAGCAGTTCTTC
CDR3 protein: CASSVSGKALSSYNEQFF

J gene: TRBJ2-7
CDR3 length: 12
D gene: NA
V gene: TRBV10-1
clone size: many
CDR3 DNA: TGCGCCAGCCCGACACAAGTCTACGAGCAGTACTTC
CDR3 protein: CASPTQVYEQYF

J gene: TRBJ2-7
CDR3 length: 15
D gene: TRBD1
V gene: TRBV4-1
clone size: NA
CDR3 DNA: TGCGCCAGCAGCCAGTCCGGGACAGGGGCCTACGAGCAGTACTTC
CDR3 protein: CASSQSGTGAYEQYF

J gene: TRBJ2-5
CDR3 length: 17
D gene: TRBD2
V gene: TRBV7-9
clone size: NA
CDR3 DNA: TGTGCCAGCAGCCCCGGGGTAGCGGGGGGGTTTCAAGAGACCCAGTACTTC
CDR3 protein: CASSPGVAGGFQETQYF

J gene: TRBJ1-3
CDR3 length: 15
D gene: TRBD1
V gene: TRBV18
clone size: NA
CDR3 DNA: TGTGCCAGCTCACAACAGGGGAGCTCTGGAAACACCATATATTTT
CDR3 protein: CASSQQGSSGNTIYF

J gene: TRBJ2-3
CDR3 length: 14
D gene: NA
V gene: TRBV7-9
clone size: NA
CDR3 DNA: TGTGCCAGCCGAACAGGACAAGGCACAGATACGCAGTATTTT
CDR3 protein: CASRTGQGTDTQYF

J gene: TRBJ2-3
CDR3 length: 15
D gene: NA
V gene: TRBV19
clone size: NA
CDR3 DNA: TGTGCCAGTAGTATAGTTGGCGGGGGCACAGATACGCAGTATTTT
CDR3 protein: CASSIVGGGTDTQYF

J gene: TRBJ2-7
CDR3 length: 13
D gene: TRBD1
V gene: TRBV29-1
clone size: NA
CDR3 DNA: TGCAGCGTGGCTAGGGACAGATCCTACGAGCAGTACTTC
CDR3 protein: CSVARDRSYEQYF

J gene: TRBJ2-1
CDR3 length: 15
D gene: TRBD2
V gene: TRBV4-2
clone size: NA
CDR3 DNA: TGTGCCAGCAGCCCGGGGGGGGAAAGCTACAATGAGCAGTTCTTC
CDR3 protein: CASSPGGESYNEQFF

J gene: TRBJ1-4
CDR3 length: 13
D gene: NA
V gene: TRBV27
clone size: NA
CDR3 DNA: TGTGCCAGCGGGGGAGGGAATAATGAAAAACTGTTTTTT
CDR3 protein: CASGGGNNEKLFF

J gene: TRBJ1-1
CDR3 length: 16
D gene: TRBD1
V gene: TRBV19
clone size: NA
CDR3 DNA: TGTGCCAGTAGTACCTGGGACAGGGGTTGGAACACTGAAGCTTTCTTT
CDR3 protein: CASSTWDRGWNTEAFF

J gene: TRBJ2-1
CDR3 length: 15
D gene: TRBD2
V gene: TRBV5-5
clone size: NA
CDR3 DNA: TGTGCCAGCAGCTTGGCGGCGGGAGTATACAATGAGCAGTTCTTC
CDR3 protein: CASSLAAGVYNEQFF

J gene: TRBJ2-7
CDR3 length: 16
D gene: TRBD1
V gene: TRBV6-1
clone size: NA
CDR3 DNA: TGTGCCAGCAGTGAAGAGGGACAGGTCAGCTCCTACGAGCAGTACTTC
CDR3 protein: CASSEEGQVSSYEQYF

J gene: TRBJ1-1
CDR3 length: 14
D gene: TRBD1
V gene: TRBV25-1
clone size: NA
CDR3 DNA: TGTGCCAGCCGAGGGACAGGGTCAGGCACTGAAGCTTTCTTT
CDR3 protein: CASRGTGSGTEAFF

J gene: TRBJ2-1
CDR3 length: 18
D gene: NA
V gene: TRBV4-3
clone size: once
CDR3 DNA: TGCGCCAGCAGCCTTTTTACCACTCCAGGGTCGGGTCACAATGAGCAGTTCTTC
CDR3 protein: CASSLFTTPGSGHNEQFF

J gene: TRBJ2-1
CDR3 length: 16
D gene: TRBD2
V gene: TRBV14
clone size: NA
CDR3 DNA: TGTGCCAGCAGCCCCCGGACTAGCGGGAGGCTCGATGAGCAGTTCTTC
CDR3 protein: CASSPRTSGRLDEQFF

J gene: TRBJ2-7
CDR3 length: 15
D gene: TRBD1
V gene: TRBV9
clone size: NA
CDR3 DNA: TGTGCCAGCAGCGTAGCCCCGACAGGGGGCTACGAGCAGTACTTC
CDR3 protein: CASSVAPTGGYEQYF

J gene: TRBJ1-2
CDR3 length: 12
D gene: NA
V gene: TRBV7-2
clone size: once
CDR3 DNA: TGTGCCAGCAGCTTTAGAAACTATGGCTACACCTTC
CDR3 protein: CASSFRNYGYTF

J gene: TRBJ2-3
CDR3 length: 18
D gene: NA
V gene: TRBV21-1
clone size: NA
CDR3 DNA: TGTGCCAGCAGCAAAAGGTCCACACTAGCGGGGGCGGAGGATACGCAGTATTTT
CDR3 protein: CASSKRSTLAGAEDTQYF

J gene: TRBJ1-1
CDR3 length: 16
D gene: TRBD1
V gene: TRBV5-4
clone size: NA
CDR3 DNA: TGTGCCAGCAGCTCGGGACAGTCTTGGGTGAACACTGAAGCTTTCTTT
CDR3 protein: CASSSGQSWVNTEAFF

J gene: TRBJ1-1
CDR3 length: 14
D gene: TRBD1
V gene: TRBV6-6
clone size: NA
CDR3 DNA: TGTGCCAGCAGTGTAGACAGGGGTAGCACTGAAGCTTTCTTT
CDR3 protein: CASSVDRGSTEAFF

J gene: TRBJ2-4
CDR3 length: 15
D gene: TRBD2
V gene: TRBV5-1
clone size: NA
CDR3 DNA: TGCGCCAGCAGCTTGGCCGGGGGGGCAGTGGACATTCAGTACTTC
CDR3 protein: CASSLAGGAVDIQYF